The 24 T cell receptor beta chains in this list originate from one sample, sequenced in a study of blood T cell repertoires in COVID-19. Sequencing was performed with immunoSEQ multiplex PCR; in TCRdb, only in-frame clones are kept and a portion is missing. The sample lists tens of thousands of clones, 86% seen once, with 18% in the top ten. Sequenced sample: peripheral blood. The receptors here all came from a human donor with acute or convalescent COVID-19. The donor label of this sample is uncertain.

The CDR3 spells CASSIQGNTEAFF. The CDR3 nucleotides are TGTGCCAGCAGTATACAGGGGAACACTGAAGCTTTCTTT. This rearrangement joins TRBV27 to TRBJ1-1; D is perhaps TRBD1 (6 bases). The V gene lost 5 bases and the J gene lost 1 base, with 8 bases spanning the gap. Per the germline V gene, CDR1 is MNHEY and CDR2 is SMNVEV (reference sequence). CDR3 size: 13 residues.

The rearrangement joins TRBV7-9 to TRBJ1-2; D gene uncertain. V gave up 1 base and J gave up 2 bases, with 14 bases separating them. The CDR3 consists of 16 residues. Germline V CDR1 and CDR2: SEHNR, FQNEAQ (reference sequence). CDR3 bases: TGTGCCAGCAGCTTAGGTTTGGTGGGCAGAAACTATGGCTACACCTTC. Its translation is CASSLGLVGRNYGYTF.

This rearrangement joins TRBV7-3 to TRBJ2-5; TRBD2 aligns across 8 bases. CDR1 SGHTA and CDR2 FQGTGA come from the germline V gene. The CDR3 loop spans 15 amino acids. V shed 5 bases, J shed 1 base, and the junction held 6 bases outside the gene matches. The CDR3 protein is CASSPYSGVQETQYF. The CDR3 DNA reads TGTGCCAGCAGCCCCTATAGCGGGGTCCAAGAGACCCAGTACTTC. The whole variable domain, filled in from reference TRBV7-3 and TRBJ2-5, reads GAGVSQTPSNKVTEKGKYVELRCDPISGHTALYWYRQSLGQGPEFLIYFQGTGAADDSGLPNDRFFAVRPEGSVSTLKIQRTERGDSAVYLCASSPYSGVQETQYFGPGTRLLVL.

V gene TRBV19 combines with J gene TRBJ2-3, with TRBD2 matching 11 bases. The CDR3 sequence is 15 residues long. Germline-derived CDR1 and CDR2 are LNHDA and SQIVND (reference sequence). Trimming removed 6 bases from V and 5 bases from J; junction bases left unmatched: 7. The CDR3 loop reads CASRSTSGRVDTQYF. For the CDR3, the DNA is TGTGCCAGTAGGTCTACTAGCGGGAGAGTAGATACGCAGTATTTT.

V gene TRBV7-2 combines with J gene TRBJ2-7, with 10 positions matching TRBD2. J gave up 2 bases and V 2 bases, and 6 bases lay outside the gene matches. This CDR3 is 16 amino acids long. Germline V gives CDR1 SGHTA, CDR2 FQGNSA. Written as DNA, the CDR3 is TGTGCCAGCAGCTTAATCCCAGCGGGAGGGCCCTACGAGCAGTACTTC. It yields the protein CASSLIPAGGPYEQYF.

The J gene is TRBJ2-3, the V gene TRBV5-4; perhaps TRBD2 as D (6 bases). Germline CDR1 SGHNT, CDR2 YYREEE (reference sequence). Trimming cost V 2 bases and J 7 bases, with 17 bases left between them. CDR3 length: 15 amino acids. This CDR3 reads CASSFGGGLGYTQYF. The CDR3 DNA reads as TGTGCCAGCAGCTTTGGGGGAGGCTTGGGTTATACGCAGTATTTT.

As for this clone: The junction does not match germline at one end; this may be a read error. The rearrangement joins TRBV6-1 to TRBJ1-3; the D is unclear. Germline lookup yields CDR1 MNHNS and CDR2 SASEGT. This CDR3 is built from 13 residues. DNA of the CDR3: TGTGCCAGCCGTGAATACTCTGGAAACACCATATATTTT. Its translation is CASREYSGNTIYF.

The rearrangement links TRBV10-3 to TRBJ2-5, with 9 bases lining up with TRBD1. Trimming removed 10 bases from V and 5 bases from J; junction bases left unmatched: 11. This CDR3 contains 14 residues. Looked up from germline, CDR1 is ENHRY and CDR2 is SYGVKD. CDR3 region: CATIPGQGRETQYF. CDR3 DNA sequence: TGTGCCACTATACCGGGACAGGGAAGGGAGACCCAGTACTTC.

The chain couples TRBV18 to TRBJ2-3; 7 bases align to TRBD1. V shed 5 bases, J shed 3 bases, and the junction held 5 bases outside the gene matches. The CDR3 is 14 amino acids. CDR1 and CDR2 from the germline V gene are KGHSH and LQKENI. The CDR3 region is CASSSGQPTDTQYF. CDR3 DNA sequence: TGTGCCAGCTCATCGGGACAGCCTACAGATACGCAGTATTTT.

This clone came up a few times. The V and J genes are TRBV12-5 and TRBJ1-5; 8 positions agree with TRBD1. Germline values: CDR1 LGHNT, CDR2 FRNRAP. The CDR3 contains 16 residues. Unmatched junction bases numbered 10, after V lost 6 bases and J lost 3 bases. The chain's CDR3 is CASGPGQGWDNQPQHF. DNA for the CDR3: TGTGCTAGTGGCCCTGGACAGGGATGGGACAATCAGCCCCAGCATTTT.

The rearrangement uses TRBV30 and TRBJ1-2; TRBD1 agrees at 8 bases. Looked up from germline, CDR1 is GTSNPN and CDR2 is SVGIG (reference sequence). V trimming: 4 bases; J trimming: 2 bases; junction bases outside the gene matches: 0. This CDR3 contains 12 residues. The CDR3 coding sequence is TGTGCCTGGACAGGGGGCAACTATGGCTACACCTTC. This codes for CAWTGGNYGYTF. Filled out from reference TRBV30 and TRBJ1-2, the complete variable domain reads SQTIHQWPATLVQPVGSPLSLECTVEGTSNPNLYWYRQAAGRGLQLLFYSVGIGQISSEVPQNLSASRPQDRQFILSSKKLLLSDSGFYLCAWTGGNYGYTFGSGTRLTVV.

This sequence joins TRBV10-1 and TRBJ2-1; possible D gene TRBD1, 6 bases. CDR1 WNHNN and CDR2 SYGVQD come from the germline V gene (reference sequence). Trimming stripped 6 bases from V and 5 bases from J, with 26 bases between. This CDR3 has 18 residues. CDR3 amino acids: CASRKDVTGHSCHNEQFF. The CDR3 coding sequence is TGCGCCAGCAGGAAAGACGTAACAGGGCATTCTTGCCACAATGAGCAGTTCTTC.

The chain couples TRBV12-3 or TRBV12-4 to TRBJ2-6; no clear D gene. Trimming removed 6 bases at V and 0 bases at J, with 3 bases between. This CDR3 comprises 13 residues. CDR3 in DNA: TGTGCCAGCAGGAGCTCTGGGGCCAACGTCCTGACTTTC. This gives the protein CASRSSGANVLTF.

The V gene is TRBV24-1, the J gene TRBJ2-4, with TRBD1 matching over 10 bases. J was trimmed by 0 bases and V by 7 bases; bases with no gene match: 11. The CDR3 is 18 residues long. Germline assignment: CDR1 KGHDR and CDR2 SFDVKD. The CDR3 protein is CATRPDRGNGLAKNIQYF. In nucleotides, the CDR3 is TGTGCCACCAGACCGGACAGGGGGAATGGGCTAGCCAAAAACATTCAGTACTTC.

This chain connects TRBV7-6 to TRBJ2-5; 13 nucleotides align to TRBD2. This CDR3 is 19 amino acids long. Germline V gene data show CDR1 as SGHVS and CDR2 as FNYEAQ. With V trimmed by 4 bases and J by 7 bases, 18 bases remained unmatched. This CDR3 reads CASSSGTSGTTPPGGTQYF. The CDR3 nucleotides are TGTGCCAGCAGCTCCGGGACTAGCGGGACGACACCCCCCGGGGGGACCCAGTACTTC.

This chain links TRBV12-3 or TRBV12-4 with TRBJ2-1, with 10 positions matching TRBD2. The V and J ends lost 5 bases and 10 bases, in that order; junction bases with no gene match: 2. The CDR3 is 12 residues long. CDR3 bases: TGTGCCAGCAGTCCGGGACTAGCGGAGCAGTTCTTC. Its translation is CASSPGLAEQFF.

This chain connects TRBV7-8 to TRBJ2-2; 11 bases align to TRBD2. Germline V CDR1 and CDR2: SGHVS, FQNEAQ. The CDR3 is made up of 17 amino acids. J lost 5 bases, V lost 5 bases, and 10 bases had no gene match. The CDR3 is CASSPAGASGRTGELFF. In DNA, the CDR3 is TGTGCCAGCAGCCCCGCCGGGGCTAGCGGGAGGACCGGGGAGCTGTTTTTT.

The gene calls are TRBV11-1 and TRBJ2-5; 8 positions match TRBD2. Germline V gene data show CDR1 as SGHAT and CDR2 as FQDESV (reference sequence). The CDR3 totals 16 residues. J was trimmed by 2 bases and V by 4 bases; bases with no gene match: 9. The CDR3 sequence is CASSSTRRGGQETQYF. The CDR3 DNA follows: TGTGCCAGCAGCTCTACTCGACGGGGGGGTCAAGAGACCCAGTACTTC.

The table lists this clone with a few counts. CDR3 protein: CASRAEGQPQHF. The CDR3 DNA follows: TGTGCCAGCAGAGCGGAAGGTCAGCCCCAGCATTTT. The V gene is TRBV2, the J gene TRBJ1-5; D gene ambiguous. Trimming shortened V by 6 bases and J by 6 bases, and 9 bases separated the two germline ends. The CDR3 runs 12 residues. Germline values: CDR1 SNHLY, CDR2 FYNNEI.

The CDR3 region is CASSPLAGDGQETQYF. DNA of the CDR3: TGTGCCAGCAGCCCCCTAGCGGGAGACGGGCAAGAGACCCAGTACTTC. The chain joins TRBV7-3 to TRBJ2-5; 10 bases match TRBD2. V shed 5 bases and J 2 bases; nucleotides not matched to a gene: 8. The CDR3 loop spans 16 amino acids. The germline V gene has CDR1 SGHTA and CDR2 FQGTGA.

The rearrangement uses TRBV30 and TRBJ1-2; 8 bases agree with TRBD1. The CDR3 extends over 14 amino acids. V lost 3 bases, J lost 4 bases, and 7 bases stayed unmatched. CDR1 is GTSNPN and CDR2 is SVGIG in the germline V gene (reference sequence). The CDR3 here is CAWRRDRGFYGYTF. The CDR3 region has the DNA TGTGCCTGGAGGCGAGACAGGGGTTTCTATGGCTACACCTTC.

The CDR3 sequence: CASSLGRGNSPLHF. In DNA, the CDR3 is TGTGCCAGCAGCTTAGGCAGGGGTAATTCACCCCTCCACTTT. This chain connects TRBV11-2 to TRBJ1-6, with a tentative D call TRBD1 (6 bases). The CDR3 is 14 residues long. Deletions cut 1 base from V and 6 bases from J, with 7 bases between. Germline V CDR1 and CDR2: SGHAT, FQNNGV.

This chain links TRBV5-1 with TRBJ2-1, with a tentative D call TRBD1 (6 bases). The V end was cut by 3 bases, the J end by 9 bases, with 22 bases between. In germline, CDR1 is SGHRS, CDR2 YFSETQ. The CDR3 contains 16 residues. In DNA, the CDR3 is TGCGCCAGCAGCTGGACCACAGGGTCCGTAGACAGTGAGCAGTTCTTC. This encodes CASSWTTGSVDSEQFF. Drawing the rest from reference TRBV5-1 and TRBJ2-1, the complete variable domain is KAGVTQTPRYLIKTRGQQVTLSCSPISGHRSVSWYQQTPGQGLQFLFEYFSETQRNKGNFPGRFSGRQFSNSRSEMNVSTLELGDSALYLCASSWTTGSVDSEQFFGPGTRLTVL.

The rearrangement uses TRBV5-4 and TRBJ2-7; D is unresolved. This CDR3 spans 13 amino acids. CDR1 and CDR2 from the germline V gene are SGHNT and YYREEE (reference sequence). V was shortened by 3 bases and J by 0 bases, with 7 bases between the two germline ends. CDR3 residues: CASSSESSYEQYF. CDR3 sequence (DNA): TGTGCCAGCAGCTCCGAGAGCTCCTACGAGCAGTACTTC.